This TCR beta chain was recorded in a study of T cell repertoires in ileal Crohn's disease. About this clone itself: The target antigen is unknown.

The method was immunoSEQ multiplex PCR; TCRdb's version includes in-frame clones alone and lacks a portion of them. The data show some 12,000 clones, around 75% seen once. Time point here: neoterminal ileum biopsy at postoperative endoscopy, about 6 months after surgery. V lost 4 bases and J lost 1, with 11 bases in between. This CDR3 has 14 residues. Germline CDR1 reads LNHDA; CDR2 reads SQIVND (reference sequence). Study-level points and caveats: Every patient over 26.8% clonality showed endoscopic recurrence.

Sequences were obtained from ileal tissue. The chain links TRBV19 to TRBJ2-7; D is possibly TRBD2 (6 bases). The source of this sequence is an adult with Crohn's disease. The CDR3 sequence: CASSSGGESYEQYF. As DNA, the CDR3 is TGTGCCAGTAGTAGCGGCGGGGAGTCCTACGAGCAGTACTTC.